A single sample is the source of the 31 T cell receptor beta chains below, sequenced in a study of CD8 T cells in Susac syndrome. A quantity of about 0.5 to 1 ug RNA underwent reverse transcription using random hexamers. TCRdb recomputed calls from the immunoSEQ multiplex PCR reads with MiXCR, one row per CDR3 protein. The repertoire consists of about 200,000 distinct CDR3 sequences, with roughly 94% occurring once and the leading ten covering approximately 0.094%. Sequenced: CD4+ T cells from PBMCs. The receptors come from a human donor in good health.

The V and J genes are TRBV14 and TRBJ1-6; 7 nucleotides align to TRBD1. This CDR3 comprises 15 residues. J was trimmed by 10 bases and V by 0 bases; bases with no gene match: 6. Germline CDR1 reads SGHDN; CDR2 reads FVKESK. CDR3 protein: CASSQDRPGQSPLHF. The CDR3 nucleotides are TGTGCCAGCAGCCAAGATCGGCCGGGACAGTCACCCCTCCACTTT.

The chain couples TRBV29-1 to TRBJ2-3; D is uncertain. Germline V gene data show CDR1 as SQVTM and CDR2 as ANQGSEA. V was clipped by 8 bases and J by 2 bases, with 5 bases between them. This CDR3 is 10 amino acids long. The DNA of the CDR3 is TGCAGCTCCTACACAGATACGCAGTATTTT. It encodes CSSYTDTQYF.

The V gene is TRBV5-1, the J gene TRBJ2-3; D is unresolved. CDR1 is SGHRS, CDR2 YFSETQ, per germline. The CDR3 loop spans 15 amino acids. Deletions cut 0 bases from V and 7 bases from J, with 15 bases between. This CDR3 is CASSLDTGPPYTQYF. The CDR3 coding sequence is TGCGCCAGCAGCTTGGATACGGGCCCCCCCTATACGCAGTATTTT.

This chain connects TRBV7-3 to TRBJ2-2; a possible D gene is TRBD1 (5 bases). V was trimmed by 5 bases and J by 1 base, leaving 8 bases between them. This CDR3 has 14 residues. Germline CDR1 reads SGHTA; CDR2 reads FQGTGA. DNA for the CDR3: TGTGCCAGCAGCGCTGACAGGAACACCGGGGAGCTGTTTTTT. Protein sequence: CASSADRNTGELFF.

The V gene is TRBV7-9, the J gene TRBJ1-5; 7 nucleotides agree with TRBD1. The CDR3 is made up of 12 amino acids. Per the germline V gene, CDR1 is SEHNR and CDR2 is FQNEAQ (reference sequence). J gave up 11 bases and V 5 bases, and 6 bases lay outside the gene matches. The CDR3 DNA follows: TGTGCCAGCAGCGCGGCAGACAGGGCCCAGCATTTT. This translates into CASSAADRAQHF.

The rearrangement links TRBV7-8 to TRBJ2-7; tentative D call: TRBD2 (5 bases). V lost 7 bases and J 3 bases, leaving 10 bases between the germline ends. The CDR3 consists of 12 residues. Germline V CDR1 and CDR2: SGHVS, FQNEAQ. CDR3 sequence: CASKAGGYEQYV. The CDR3 bases are TGTGCCAGCAAAGCAGGAGGCTACGAGCAGTACGTC.

The rearrangement links TRBV5-1 to TRBJ2-5; 7 nucleotides align to TRBD2. From germline, CDR1 is SGHRS and CDR2 YFSETQ. With 5 bases clipped from V and 5 bases from J, the junction kept 9 bases outside the gene matches. CDR3 length: 14 residues. The CDR3 bases are TGCGCCAGCAGTCCCGGGACTATGGGCGAGACCCAGTACTTC. It yields the protein CASSPGTMGETQYF.

The rearrangement uses TRBV2 and TRBJ1-2; 7 nucleotides align to TRBD1. Trimming took 3 bases from V and 13 from J; bases not matched to a gene: 14. Germline V gene data show CDR1 as SNHLY and CDR2 as FYNNEI. The CDR3 spans 14 residues. The chain's CDR3 is CASSEAGTAPEGTF. The CDR3 nucleotides read TGTGCCAGCAGTGAGGCCGGGACAGCACCCGAGGGCACCTTC. Complete variable domain (other parts from reference TRBV2 and TRBJ1-2): EPEVTQTPSHQVTQMGQEVILRCVPISNHLYFYWYRQILGQKVEFLVSFYNNEISEKSEIFDDQFSVERPDGSNFTLKIRSTKLEDSAMYFCASSEAGTAPEGTFGSGTRLTVV.

A single count supports this clonotype. The chain links TRBV4-1 to TRBJ2-5, with D perhaps matching TRBD1 or TRBD2 (5 bases each). Germline loops: CDR1 MGHRA, CDR2 YSYEKL. CDR3 size: 16 residues. V lost 3 bases to trimming and J lost 3 bases, with 17 bases between them. CDR3: CASSHPEGTTKETQYF. In nucleotides, the CDR3 is TGCGCCAGCAGCCACCCCGAGGGGACCACGAAAGAGACCCAGTACTTC.

The chain combines TRBV2 with TRBJ1-2; D may be TRBD1 (5 bases). From germline, CDR1 is SNHLY and CDR2 FYNNEI. V lost 5 bases to trimming and J lost 2 bases, with 12 bases between them. This CDR3 region has 14 residues. Written as DNA, the CDR3 is TGTGCCAGCAGTCAAGGGGTAATGAACTATGGCTACACCTTC. This encodes CASSQGVMNYGYTF.

The gene calls are TRBV9 and TRBJ1-1, with D unclear. The CDR3 runs 14 residues. Per the germline V gene, CDR1 is SGDLS and CDR2 is YYNGEE. Trimming shortened V by 0 bases and J by 0 bases, and 6 bases separated the two germline ends. CDR3 region: CASSVAAVNTEAFF. DNA of the CDR3: TGTGCCAGCAGCGTAGCTGCGGTGAACACTGAAGCTTTCTTT.

This clonotype was picked up one time. This chain joins TRBV20-1 and TRBJ2-4; 8 nucleotides align to TRBD1. The V gene's germline CDR1 is DFQATT and CDR2 SNEGSKA (reference sequence). The CDR3 spans 13 residues. Trimming removed 5 bases from V and 8 bases from J; junction bases left unmatched: 8. CDR3 sequence: CSADEDRADIQYF. The CDR3 coding sequence is TGCAGTGCTGATGAGGACAGGGCGGACATTCAGTACTTC.

The genes are TRBV15 and TRBJ1-2, with a tentative D call TRBD1 (5 bases). V was trimmed by 7 bases and J by 2 bases, leaving 20 bases between them. CDR3 size: 16 residues. Germline loops: CDR1 LNHNV, CDR2 YYDKDF (reference sequence). CDR3: CATTATRQGRNYGYTF. In DNA, the CDR3 is TGTGCCACCACAGCCACCCGGCAGGGAAGGAACTATGGCTACACCTTC.

V and J are TRBV4-1 and TRBJ2-7, with D perhaps TRBD1 or TRBD2 (5 bases each). The V gene's germline CDR1 is MGHRA and CDR2 YSYEKL. The CDR3 length is 16 residues. V dropped 1 base and J dropped 3 bases, with 16 bases sitting between them. The CDR3 DNA is TGCGCCAGCAGCCAAGTAGGCCGGGACGGGGTCTACGAGCAGTACTTC. Translating gives CASSQVGRDGVYEQYF.

The rearrangement uses TRBV24-1 and TRBJ2-1; D is unclear. Germline V gene data show CDR1 as KGHDR and CDR2 as SFDVKD. CDR3 length: 14 residues. Trimming removed 10 bases at V and 3 bases at J, with 15 bases between. The CDR3 DNA reads as TGTGCCACAGAGGAGCTTGGGGACTACAATGAGCAGTTCTTC. This gives the protein CATEELGDYNEQFF.

The chain has TRBV29-1 and TRBJ1-1; a weak D match, TRBD1 (5 bases). The CDR3 runs 11 residues. V was clipped by 6 bases and J by 6 bases, with 11 bases between them. CDR1 and CDR2 (germline): SQVTM, ANQGSEA. CDR3 nucleotides: TGCAGCGTGCGGACGGGGGCTGAAGCTTTCTTT. Encoded protein: CSVRTGAEAFF.

The J gene is TRBJ1-2, the V gene TRBV6-5; tentatively, D is TRBD1 (5 bases). The ends were cut back, 6 bases at V and 4 bases at J, with 12 bases in the middle. The CDR3 has 13 residues. Germline CDR1 MNHEY, CDR2 SVGAGI. In nucleotides, the CDR3 is TGTGCCAGCAGAGCGGGACGCATCTATGGCTACACCTTC. It translates to CASRAGRIYGYTF.

The CDR3 region has the DNA TGTGCCAGTAATCCACTGGGATTGGGGACTGAAGCTTTCTTT. Encoded protein: CASNPLGLGTEAFF. The chain links TRBV19 to TRBJ1-1; D is ambiguous. Trimming cost V 7 bases and J 5 bases, with 17 bases left between them. CDR1 is LNHDA and CDR2 is SQIVND in the germline V gene (reference sequence). The CDR3 sequence is 14 residues long.

The chain couples TRBV27 to TRBJ1-6; a weak D match, TRBD1 (5 bases). The ends were cut back, 6 bases at V and 10 bases at J, with 13 bases in the middle. CDR3 length equals 13 residues. CDR1 MNHEY and CDR2 SMNVEV come from the germline V gene (reference sequence). CDR3 nucleotides: TGTGCCAGCAGCTCGGACGGGACCTCACCCCTCCACTTT. Its protein product is CASSSDGTSPLHF.

This sequence joins TRBV29-1 and TRBJ1-5, with D possibly matching TRBD1 (6 bases). Trimming removed 4 bases from V and 7 bases from J, with 14 bases in between. CDR1 and CDR2 from the germline V gene are SQVTM and ANQGSEA. The CDR3 runs to 13 residues. The CDR3 loop is CSVGGGPGQPQHF. CDR3 bases: TGCAGCGTTGGCGGGGGGCCAGGACAGCCCCAGCATTTT.

The gene calls are TRBV7-2 and TRBJ2-1; TRBD2 might be the D (7 bases). Trimming took off 7 bases at V and 0 bases at J, with 16 bases between the two ends. This CDR3 contains 16 residues. Germline CDR1 reads SGHTA; CDR2 reads FQGNSA. The CDR3 region is CASTLVGGPSYNEQFF. The CDR3 DNA reads as TGTGCCAGCACCCTAGTCGGGGGGCCCTCCTACAATGAGCAGTTCTTC.

Written as DNA, the CDR3 is TGTGCCAGCAGTCCACCAGGGGGCGAGCAGTACGTC. This codes for CASSPPGGEQYV. The chain joins TRBV28 to TRBJ2-7; 7 nucleotides match TRBD1. With V trimmed by 5 bases and J by 6 bases, 4 bases remained unmatched. In germline, CDR1 is MDHEN, CDR2 SYDVKM. CDR3 length: 12 residues.

The chain is built from TRBV5-6 and TRBJ2-7, with D tentatively TRBD1 or TRBD2 (5 bases each). Germline V gene sequence: CDR1 SGHDT, CDR2 YYEEEE. The CDR3 covers 13 residues. V lost 4 bases to trimming and J lost 3 bases, with 11 bases between them. The CDR3 reads CASSVGDRYEQYF. The CDR3, as DNA: TGTGCCAGCAGCGTGGGGGACCGCTACGAGCAGTACTTC.

This clonotype was seen a single time. This chain's CDR3 is CASSFHTGELFF. CDR3 in DNA: TGCGCCAGCAGCTTCCACACCGGGGAGCTGTTTTTT. The chain links TRBV5-1 to TRBJ2-2; D is unclear. Trimming pared 2 bases from V and 3 bases from J, leaving 2 bases between. CDR3 length: 12 residues. Per germline, CDR1 SGHRS and CDR2 YFSETQ. The variable domain in full, completed from reference TRBV5-1 and TRBJ2-2, reads KAGVTQTPRYLIKTRGQQVTLSCSPISGHRSVSWYQQTPGQGLQFLFEYFSETQRNKGNFPGRFSGRQFSNSRSEMNVSTLELGDSALYLCASSFHTGELFFGEGSRLTVL.

This sequence joins TRBV2 and TRBJ1-5, with D possibly being TRBD1 (5 bases). This CDR3 is built from 14 residues. From germline, CDR1 is SNHLY and CDR2 FYNNEI. The V gene lost 8 bases and the J gene lost 6 bases, with 17 bases spanning the gap. The CDR3 is CASAAGTSLQPQHF. The CDR3 DNA is TGTGCCAGCGCAGCTGGGACCTCGCTTCAGCCCCAGCATTTT.

The rearrangement links TRBV4-1 to TRBJ1-1, with D possibly being TRBD1 (5 bases). V lost 4 bases and J lost 1, with 10 bases in between. CDR3 length: 14 residues. The germline CDR1 and CDR2 sequences are MGHRA and YSYEKL. The CDR3 DNA follows: TGCGCCAGCAGCCGAGGGACTCCGAACACTGAAGCTTTCTTT. This sequence encodes CASSRGTPNTEAFF.

The rearrangement links TRBV12-3 or TRBV12-4 to TRBJ2-1; D possibly corresponds to TRBD2 (6 bases). Trimming stripped 11 bases from V and 4 bases from J, with 15 bases between. This CDR3 is 13 amino acids long. CDR3 in amino acids: CALRGGTYNEQFF. For the CDR3, the DNA is TGTGCCTTACGAGGCGGGACGTACAATGAGCAGTTCTTC.

The table lists this clonotype with a count of one. This chain uses TRBV27 with TRBJ2-5; 10 bases are a match to TRBD1. This CDR3 comprises 16 residues. The germline V gene has CDR1 MNHEY and CDR2 SMNVEV (reference sequence). J gave up 4 bases and V 3 bases, and 8 bases lay outside the gene matches. In DNA, the CDR3 is TGTGCCAGCAGTTTTTGGACAGGGGGTGTGGGAGAGACCCAGTACTTC. It is translated as CASSFWTGGVGETQYF.

The chain couples TRBV29-1 to TRBJ1-1; TRBD1 matches 7 bases. The CDR3 is 13 amino acids. The V gene's germline CDR1 is SQVTM and CDR2 ANQGSEA. V lost 2 bases and J lost 2; bases outside the gene matches: 2. The CDR3 region has the DNA TGCAGCGTTGAACGACAGGGAAACACTGAAGCTTTCTTT. Encoded protein: CSVERQGNTEAFF. The complete variable domain, with remaining parts taken from reference TRBV29-1 and TRBJ1-1, reads SAVISQKPSRDICQRGTSLTIQCQVDSQVTMMFWYRQQPGQSLTLIATANQGSEATYESGFVIDKFPISRPNLTFSTLTVSNMSPEDSSIYLCSVERQGNTEAFFGQGTRLTVV.

The chain joins TRBV6-2 or TRBV6-3 to TRBJ2-7; D remains ambiguous. The V gene lost 0 bases and the J gene lost 3 bases, with 15 bases spanning the gap. CDR1 and CDR2 (germline): MNHEY, SVGEGT. The CDR3 has 16 amino acids. CDR3 in DNA: TGTGCCAGCAGTTACTCGAGTGCTAGACCGTACTACGAGCAGTACTTC. It is translated as CASSYSSARPYYEQYF.

This clonotype was observed once. This chain uses TRBV29-1 with TRBJ2-1, with 8 bases aligning to TRBD2. V lost 4 bases, J lost 7 bases, and 6 bases stayed unmatched. The length of the CDR3 is 13 residues. Germline V gene sequence: CDR1 SQVTM, CDR2 ANQGSEA. CDR3: CSVGLTSDNEQFF. In nucleotides, the CDR3 is TGCAGCGTTGGATTGACTAGCGATAATGAGCAGTTCTTC.